These 30 T cell receptor beta chains were all obtained from the same sample, sequenced in a study of cytomegalovirus exposure and HLA in healthy donors. This PCR relied on a set of 60 Vbeta primers and 13 Jbeta primers. Some clones are missing from TCRdb's copy, which holds only in-frame ones; the method was immunoSEQ multiplex PCR. The sample lists around 180,000 clones; roughly 82% were seen once. Specimen: PBMCs. The receptors come from a girl aged 2 to 10 in good health and CMV-seropositive.

V usage is TRBV29-1 and J usage is TRBJ2-2; 8 bases agree with TRBD1. J was trimmed by 4 bases and V by 1 base; bases with no gene match: 8. This CDR3 is 16 amino acids long. CDR1 and CDR2 from the germline V gene are SQVTM and ANQGSEA. The CDR3 spells CSVEAGGRVGTGELFF. The DNA of the CDR3 is TGCAGCGTTGAAGCAGGGGGCAGGGTGGGCACCGGGGAGCTGTTTTTT.

This clone was counted a single time. CDR3 DNA sequence: TGTGCCAGCAGCTTGGCCTTCTCGGGCGAGCAGTACTTC. It yields the protein CASSLAFSGEQYF. The chain joins TRBV5-4 to TRBJ2-7; no firm D call. In germline, CDR1 is SGHNT, CDR2 YYREEE (reference sequence). Trimming removed 0 bases from V and 6 bases from J, with 10 bases in between. The CDR3 covers 13 residues.

Only one count was recorded for this clone. The rearrangement joins TRBV5-4 to TRBJ1-2; D ambiguous. V was cut by 1 base and J by 6 bases, with 10 bases left in between. CDR3 size: 13 residues. Germline V gene data show CDR1 as SGHNT and CDR2 as YYREEE (reference sequence). Written as DNA, the CDR3 is TGTGCCAGCAGCTTGTTCGGGTATGATGGCTACACCTTC. Protein sequence: CASSLFGYDGYTF.

The J gene is TRBJ2-3, the V gene TRBV27, with D maybe TRBD2 (6 bases). The germline V and J ends were trimmed by 9 bases and 4 bases, with 32 bases remaining between them. The CDR3 is made up of 19 amino acids. Germline values: CDR1 MNHEY, CDR2 SMNVEV (reference sequence). In nucleotides, the CDR3 is TGTGCCAGAGTGTCGTGGGGCGGGATGCAGTGTGGGCACTCAGATACGCAGTATTTT. This encodes CARVSWGGMQCGHSDTQYF.

This clone has just a few counts. This rearrangement joins TRBV7-8 to TRBJ1-4; D is unclear. The V gene's germline CDR1 is SGHVS and CDR2 FQNEAQ. The CDR3 is made up of 12 amino acids. V lost 4 bases, J lost 5 bases, and 5 bases lay in between. This CDR3 is CASSSLNEKLFF. DNA for the CDR3: TGTGCCAGCAGCTCCCTCAATGAAAAACTGTTTTTT. The full variable domain, its missing parts supplied by reference TRBV7-8 and TRBJ1-4, is GAGVSQSPRYKVAKRGQDVALRCDPISGHVSLFWYQQALGQGPEFLTYFQNEAQLDKSGLPSDRFFAERPEGSVSTLKIQRTQQEDSAVYLCASSSLNEKLFFGSGTQLSVL.

V and J are TRBV27 and TRBJ2-7; TRBD1 aligns across 7 bases. The CDR3 consists of 17 residues. After removal of 3 bases from V and 2 bases from J, the junction contained 13 bases not matched to a gene. CDR1 and CDR2 (germline): MNHEY, SMNVEV (reference sequence). The CDR3 protein is CASSFYVTRDRAYEQYF. The CDR3 bases are TGTGCCAGCAGTTTCTACGTTACCCGGGACAGAGCCTACGAGCAGTACTTC.

The chain joins TRBV28 to TRBJ1-1; D is unclear. The CDR3 has 14 amino acids. Per germline, CDR1 MDHEN and CDR2 SYDVKM. The ends were cut back, 1 base at V and 0 bases at J, with 6 bases in the middle. CDR3: CASSLSGMNTEAFF. DNA of the CDR3: TGTGCCAGCAGTTTATCAGGTATGAACACTGAAGCTTTCTTT.

CDR3 in DNA: TGTGCCAGCAGTGCCGGACAGGGGGCCCTTAACTATGGCTACACCTTC. It is translated as CASSAGQGALNYGYTF. This chain links TRBV28 with TRBJ1-2; 11 nucleotides agree with TRBD1. There are 16 residues in the CDR3. Germline V gene sequence: CDR1 MDHEN, CDR2 SYDVKM. J lost 1 base, V lost 5 bases, and 6 bases had no gene match.

The J gene is TRBJ2-7, the V gene TRBV29-1, with no clear D. V was pared by 4 bases and J by 3 bases, with 7 bases between. CDR1 is SQVTM and CDR2 is ANQGSEA in the germline V gene. The CDR3 extends over 11 amino acids. The CDR3, as DNA: TGCAGCGTTGCGCGGAACTACGAGCAGTACTTC. This encodes CSVARNYEQYF.

The chain joins TRBV6-4 to TRBJ2-5, with 11 bases aligning to TRBD2. Germline lookup yields CDR1 MRHNA and CDR2 SNTAGT. The CDR3 has 15 amino acids. The trim removed 6 bases at V and 1 base at J, leaving 4 bases unmatched. In DNA form, the CDR3 reads TGTGCCAGCAGCGGGACTAGCGGTCCCCAAGAGACCCAGTACTTC. This codes for CASSGTSGPQETQYF.

This chain links TRBV19 with TRBJ2-3; tentative D call: TRBD2 (5 bases). Per the germline V gene, CDR1 is LNHDA and CDR2 is SQIVND (reference sequence). There are 15 residues in the CDR3. Trimming removed 1 base from V and 0 bases from J, with 8 bases in between. The CDR3 DNA is TGTGCCAGTAGTATAGGAGGGTGGAGCACAGATACGCAGTATTTT. It codes for CASSIGGWSTDTQYF. The whole variable domain, filled in from reference TRBV19 and TRBJ2-3, reads DGGITQSPKYLFRKEGQNVTLSCEQNLNHDAMYWYRQDPGQGLRLIYYSQIVNDFQKGDIAEGYSVSREKKESFPLTVTSAQKNPTAFYLCASSIGGWSTDTQYFGPGTRLTVL.

The J gene is TRBJ1-4, the V gene TRBV9; D call uncertain. This CDR3 contains 15 residues. The V gene lost 3 bases and the J gene lost 5 bases, with 14 bases spanning the gap. In germline, CDR1 is SGDLS, CDR2 YYNGEE. CDR3 nucleotides: TGTGCCAGCAGCGCCCACGGCGGAACAAATGAAAAACTGTTTTTT. Translated: CASSAHGGTNEKLFF.

V gene TRBV28 combines with J gene TRBJ2-1; no reliable D call. The CDR3 consists of 16 residues. CDR1 and CDR2 (germline): MDHEN, SYDVKM. The V end was cut by 6 bases, the J end by 5 bases, with 20 bases between. The CDR3 reads CASSTLVGYHHNEQFF. For the CDR3, the DNA is TGTGCCAGCAGCACCCTTGTGGGCTATCACCACAATGAGCAGTTCTTC. The full variable domain, its missing parts supplied by reference TRBV28 and TRBJ2-1, is DVKVTQSSRYLVKRTGEKVFLECVQDMDHENMFWYRQDPGLGLRLIYFSYDVKMKEKGDIPEGYSVSREKKERFSLILESASTNQTSMYLCASSTLVGYHHNEQFFGPGTRLTVL.

CDR3 protein: CASSVGTGLKPNYGYTF. CDR3 nucleotides: TGTGCCAGTAGTGTTGGGACAGGACTAAAACCTAACTATGGCTACACCTTC. The chain links TRBV19 to TRBJ1-2, with 8 bases identical to TRBD1. Germline lookup yields CDR1 LNHDA and CDR2 SQIVND (reference sequence). V trimming: 5 bases; J trimming: 0 bases; junction bases outside the gene matches: 11. The CDR3 runs 17 residues.

This chain links TRBV5-1 with TRBJ2-7; the D gene is possibly TRBD2 (5 bases). V lost 0 bases and J lost 3, with 7 bases in between. CDR1 is SGHRS and CDR2 is YFSETQ in the germline V gene. The CDR3 has 13 residues. For the CDR3, the DNA is TGCGCCAGCAGCTTGGGAGGGAACTACGAGCAGTACTTC. Translated, it gives CASSLGGNYEQYF.

This clone was recorded only once. The rearrangement joins TRBV27 to TRBJ2-1; D remains unclear. CDR1 is MNHEY and CDR2 is SMNVEV in the germline V gene (reference sequence). This CDR3 contains 15 residues. V shed 5 bases and J shed 0 bases, with 11 bases lying between them. The CDR3, as DNA: TGTGCCAGCAGTCCCGTCCTGAGCTCCTACAATGAGCAGTTCTTC. It specifies CASSPVLSSYNEQFF.

The gene calls are TRBV10-3 and TRBJ2-7; a weak D match, TRBD2 (6 bases). Trimming removed 2 bases at V and 3 bases at J, with 8 bases between. CDR3 length: 13 residues. CDR1 and CDR2 from the germline V gene are ENHRY and SYGVKD. The CDR3 DNA is TGTGCCATCAGTGAGCGCGGGGTCTACGAGCAGTACTTC. It is translated as CAISERGVYEQYF.

This chain links TRBV29-1 with TRBJ1-5, with D perhaps TRBD1 (5 bases). The CDR3 consists of 14 residues. Germline lookup yields CDR1 SQVTM and CDR2 ANQGSEA. V was clipped by 1 base and J by 5 bases, with 12 bases between them. As DNA, the CDR3 is TGCAGCGTTGAAGTGGGGGGGTCGGATCAGCCCCAGCATTTT. It encodes CSVEVGGSDQPQHF.

This rearrangement joins TRBV28 to TRBJ1-1; tentatively, D is TRBD1 (6 bases). The germline V gene has CDR1 MDHEN and CDR2 SYDVKM. Between the trimmed V and J ends, which lost 5 bases and 1 base, there was a span of 17 bases. The CDR3 totals 16 residues. CDR3 sequence: CASSPLADRPNTEAFF. The CDR3 DNA reads TGTGCCAGCAGTCCTCTGGCGGACAGACCGAACACTGAAGCTTTCTTT.

The chain has TRBV10-3 and TRBJ1-1; 8 bases are a match to TRBD1. Trimming at V came to 6 bases and at J to 7 bases, leaving 13 bases not matched to a gene. Germline-derived CDR1 and CDR2 are ENHRY and SYGVKD. This CDR3 has 15 amino acids. The CDR3 region has the DNA TGTGCCATCAGGCCTGTTGGACAGGGAAGTTTTGAAGCTTTCTTT. It yields the protein CAIRPVGQGSFEAFF.

The CDR3 protein is CASSQLAGGIYEQYF. The CDR3 DNA follows: TGTGCCAGCAGCCAACTTGCGGGGGGGATCTACGAGCAGTACTTC. The V call is TRBV14, the J call TRBJ2-7; 9 bases fit TRBD2. V dropped 2 bases and J dropped 3; count of bases not matched to a gene: 5. The CDR3 runs 15 residues. The germline CDR1 and CDR2 sequences are SGHDN and FVKESK.

The chain combines TRBV5-1 with TRBJ2-3, with 10 bases lining up with TRBD2. Per germline, CDR1 SGHRS and CDR2 YFSETQ. The V and J ends lost 4 bases and 1 base, in that order; junction bases with no gene match: 6. The CDR3 extends over 16 amino acids. CDR3 protein: CASSITGTSGTDTQYF. The CDR3 DNA reads TGCGCCAGCAGCATTACTGGGACTAGCGGCACAGATACGCAGTATTTT.

This clone was seen only once. The CDR3 loop reads CASSPGLAGPGTDTQYF. CDR3 bases: TGCGCCAGCAGTCCGGGACTAGCGGGCCCGGGGACAGATACGCAGTATTTT. The chain combines TRBV5-1 with TRBJ2-3; 12 bases are shared with TRBD2. The germline V gene has CDR1 SGHRS and CDR2 YFSETQ. CDR3 length: 17 amino acids. The V segment lost 5 bases and the J segment 3 bases; nucleotides outside the gene matches: 10.

This chain joins TRBV19 and TRBJ1-5, with 7 bases matching TRBD1. CDR3 length: 14 residues. J lost 2 bases, V lost 4 bases, and 2 bases had no gene match. CDR1 and CDR2 (germline): LNHDA, SQIVND (reference sequence). The CDR3 region has the DNA TGTGCCAGTAGTACAGACAGGGGCAATCAGCCCCAGCATTTT. This codes for CASSTDRGNQPQHF.

The gene calls are TRBV4-1 and TRBJ1-2, with D perhaps TRBD1 (5 bases). CDR3 length: 17 amino acids. V gave up 1 base and J gave up 3 bases, with 18 bases separating them. Germline assignment: CDR1 MGHRA and CDR2 YSYEKL. CDR3 nucleotides: TGCGCCAGCAGCCAAGTCCGTCCCAGGGTCTTGTACTATGGCTACACCTTC. Translating gives CASSQVRPRVLYYGYTF.

Concerning this clone: Other nucleotide sequences in the sample specify the same CDR3. This sequence joins TRBV4-1 and TRBJ1-2; 8 bases are shared with TRBD1. Germline V gene sequence: CDR1 MGHRA, CDR2 YSYEKL. Trimming at V came to 3 bases and at J to 2 bases, leaving 17 bases not matched to a gene. The CDR3 contains 19 residues. The DNA of the CDR3 is TGCGCCAGCAGCCACTTGGTACTGACCAGGGGGCAGCGGAACTATGGCTACACCTTC. It codes for CASSHLVLTRGQRNYGYTF.

The chain links TRBV11-3 to TRBJ2-7; 8 bases fit TRBD2. Germline CDR1 SGHNT, CDR2 YENEEA. There are 15 residues in the CDR3. After removal of 1 base from V and 3 bases from J, the junction contained 5 bases not matched to a gene. The chain's CDR3 is CASSLVAGLFYEQYF. DNA of the CDR3: TGTGCCAGCAGCTTAGTAGCGGGGCTCTTCTACGAGCAGTACTTC.

This chain connects TRBV7-3 to TRBJ2-1; TRBD1 agrees at 10 bases. This CDR3 is built from 17 residues. Germline loops: CDR1 SGHTA, CDR2 FQGTGA. The ends lost 0 bases at V and 9 bases at J; junction bases unmatched: 11. The chain's CDR3 is CASSLTHRGQGSGEQFF. In DNA, the CDR3 is TGTGCCAGCAGCTTAACTCACCGGGGACAGGGGAGCGGTGAGCAGTTCTTC.

CDR3 in DNA: TGCGCCAGCAGCTTCCACGGTAACGAGCAGTACTTC. Translation gives CASSFHGNEQYF. The chain couples TRBV5-1 to TRBJ2-7; D not certain. The germline CDR1 and CDR2 sequences are SGHRS and YFSETQ. CDR3 length: 12 residues. The V gene lost 2 bases and the J gene lost 5 bases, with 8 bases spanning the gap.

This clone has just a few counts. The rearrangement joins TRBV30 to TRBJ2-7; no clear D gene. Trimming shortened V by 4 bases and J by 9 bases, and 19 bases separated the two germline ends. CDR3 length: 13 residues. Germline-derived CDR1 and CDR2 are GTSNPN and SVGIG (reference sequence). The DNA of the CDR3 is TGTGCCTGGACTTTCCCCCAACTAATGGGGCAGTACTTC. Translating gives CAWTFPQLMGQYF.